This T cell receptor beta chain comes out of a study of low-dose radiotherapy and immunotherapy resistance in tumors. The wider study: Cohort 2 received 1 Gy per fraction every two weeks, totaling 13 Gy over 26 weeks. The authors gave intravenous cyclophosphamide 200 mg/m2 every two weeks, one day before radiation and immunotherapy.

This clonotype was observed many times. Primers targeting TRAV and TRBV primed first-strand cDNA, covering alpha and beta chains. With a V-primer adapter and a constant-region primer, TCRs were amplified for approximately 19 PCR cycles. TCRdb fed the reads into MiXCR, producing one record per CDR3 protein. The sample shows tens of thousands of distinct CDR3 sequences, around a quarter of them seen only once. Trimming cost V 5 bases and J 3 bases, with 14 bases left between them. The germline gives CDR1 MNHEY, CDR2 SVGEGT. This CDR3 is built from 15 residues. Time point reported: after trial treatment. The treatment here: LDRT plus nivolumab, ipilimumab, low-dose cyclophosphamide and aspirin (RACIN trial). Treatment combined nivolumab, ipilimumab, aspirin, low-dose cyclophosphamide and low-dose radiotherapy in a dose-escalation trial. Advanced solid tumors lacking tumor-infiltrating lymphocytes characterized eligible patients.

The chain combines TRBV6-2 or TRBV6-3 with TRBJ1-5; a possible D gene is TRBD1 (6 bases). The receptor was derived from a male donor with prostate cancer. The material sequenced was PBMCs, taken after low-dose radiotherapy plus immunotherapy. CDR3 sequence (DNA): TGTGCCAGCAGTGTTTGGGGGGCTAACAATCAGCCCCAGCATTTT. Its translation: CASSVWGANNQPQHF.